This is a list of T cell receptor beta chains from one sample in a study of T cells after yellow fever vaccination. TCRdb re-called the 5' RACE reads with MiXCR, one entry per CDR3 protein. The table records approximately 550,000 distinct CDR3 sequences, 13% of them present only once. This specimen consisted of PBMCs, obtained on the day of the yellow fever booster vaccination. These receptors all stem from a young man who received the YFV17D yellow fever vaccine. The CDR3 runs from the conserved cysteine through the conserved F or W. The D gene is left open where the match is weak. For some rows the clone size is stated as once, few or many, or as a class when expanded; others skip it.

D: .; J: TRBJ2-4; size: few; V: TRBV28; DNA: TGTGCCAGCAGTTTAAACACTAACATTCAGTACTTC; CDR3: CASSLNTNIQYF
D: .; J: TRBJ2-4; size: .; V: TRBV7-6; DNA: TGTGCCAGCAGCTTAGGGGCAGGAGGGTTGACCATTCAGTACTTC; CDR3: CASSLGAGGLTIQYF
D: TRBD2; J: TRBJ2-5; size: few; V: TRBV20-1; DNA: TGCAGTGCTAGAGATGGCGCGGGAGGACAAGAGACCCAGTACTTC; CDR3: CSARDGAGGQETQYF
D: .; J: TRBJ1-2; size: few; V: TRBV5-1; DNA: TGCGCCAGCAGCTTGGATATGTTTAACTATGGCTACACCTTC; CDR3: CASSLDMFNYGYTF
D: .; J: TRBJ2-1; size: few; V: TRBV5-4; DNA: TGTGCCAGCAGCTGGACGACAAACGTTAATCAGTTCTTC; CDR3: CASSWTTNVNQFF
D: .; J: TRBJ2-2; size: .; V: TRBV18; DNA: TGTGCCAGCTCACCCTCCACATTTGTCGGGACACAGAACACCGGGGAGCTGTTTTTT; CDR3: CASSPSTFVGTQNTGELFF
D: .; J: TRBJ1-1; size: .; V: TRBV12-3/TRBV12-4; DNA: TGTGCCAGCAGTTTCCTCGCAGGGGCCGTGGCTTTCTTT; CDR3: CASSFLAGAVAFF
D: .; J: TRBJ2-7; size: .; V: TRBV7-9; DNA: TGTGCCAGCAGCTTAGCCGTTGGAGCCTACGAGCAGTACTTC; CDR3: CASSLAVGAYEQYF
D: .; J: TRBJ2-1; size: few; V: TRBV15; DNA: TGTGCCACCAGCGGCTTAATTAGCTCCTACAATGAGCAGTTCTTC; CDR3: CATSGLISSYNEQFF
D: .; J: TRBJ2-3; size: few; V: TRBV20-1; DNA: TGCAGTGCTAGATCCTGGGCCGATACGCAGTATTTT; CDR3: CSARSWADTQYF
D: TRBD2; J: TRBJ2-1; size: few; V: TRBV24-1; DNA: TGTGCCACCAGTGACGGGACTACCCGGGACGGGGATGAGCAGTTCTTC; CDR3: CATSDGTTRDGDEQFF
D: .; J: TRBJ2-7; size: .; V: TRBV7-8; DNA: TGTGCCAGCAGCTTGCGACGTGAGTACGAGCAGTACTTC; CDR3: CASSLRREYEQYF
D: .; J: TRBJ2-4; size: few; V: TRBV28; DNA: TGTGCCAGCAGCTTCGCGGACTCTCTCCTCTTC; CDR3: CASSFADSLLF
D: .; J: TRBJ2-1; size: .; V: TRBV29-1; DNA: TGCAGCGGGGGATCGGACAGCCGTCCGACTATGGGGCAGTTCTTC; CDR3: CSGGSDSRPTMGQFF
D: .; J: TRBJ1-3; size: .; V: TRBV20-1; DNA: TGCAGTGCTAGAGATCCCGGGACTGGAGGGGTCGGAAACACCATATATTTT; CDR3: CSARDPGTGGVGNTIYF
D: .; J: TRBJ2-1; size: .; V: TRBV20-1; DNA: TGCAGTGGCAAAGGAAATGAGCAGTTCTTC; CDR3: CSGKGNEQFF
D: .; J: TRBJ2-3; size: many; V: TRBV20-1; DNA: TGCAGTGCCCGGACCACAGATACGCAGTATTTT; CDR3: CSARTTDTQYF
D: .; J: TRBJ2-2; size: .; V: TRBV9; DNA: TGTGCCAGCAGCACCAGTAGGGGGACAGGACTAGCCGGGGAGCTGTTTTTT; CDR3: CASSTSRGTGLAGELFF
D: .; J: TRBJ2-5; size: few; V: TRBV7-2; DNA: TGTGCCAGCAGCTTAGCGCCGCGGGCTCCGGGGACCCAGTACTTC; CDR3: CASSLAPRAPGTQYF
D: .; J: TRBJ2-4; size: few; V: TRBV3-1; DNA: TGTGCCAGCAGCCACGGACTAGCCAAAAACATTCAGTACTTC; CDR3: CASSHGLAKNIQYF
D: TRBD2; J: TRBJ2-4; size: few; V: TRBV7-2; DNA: TGTGCCAGCACAGGACCCCGGGGGGGCATTCAGTACTTC; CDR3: CASTGPRGGIQYF
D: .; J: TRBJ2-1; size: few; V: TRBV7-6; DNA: TGTGCCAGCAGCCCCGAAATTTCCGGACAGAGCTCCTACAATGAGCAGTTCTTC; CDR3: CASSPEISGQSSYNEQFF
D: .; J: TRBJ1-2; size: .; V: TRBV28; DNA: TGTGCCAGCAGTCCCTCGGGGGGCGCCCGGTATGGCTACACCTTC; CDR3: CASSPSGGARYGYTF
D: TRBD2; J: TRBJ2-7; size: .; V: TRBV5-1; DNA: TGCGCCAGCAGCTCTAGCGGGAGTCGATACGAGCAGTACTTC; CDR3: CASSSSGSRYEQYF
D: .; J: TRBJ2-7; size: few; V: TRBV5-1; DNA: TGCGCCAGCAGCTTGGGTGCAGGGGAGGGCTACGAGCAGTACTTC; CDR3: CASSLGAGEGYEQYF
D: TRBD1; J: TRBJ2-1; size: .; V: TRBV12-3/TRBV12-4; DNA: TGTGCCAGCAGTCCGATTGGACAGGGTGGTTATGAGCAGTTCTTC; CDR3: CASSPIGQGGYEQFF
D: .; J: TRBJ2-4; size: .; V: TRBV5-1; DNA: TGCTCGCCGCAGGCCAAAAACATTCAGTACTTC; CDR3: CSPQAKNIQYF
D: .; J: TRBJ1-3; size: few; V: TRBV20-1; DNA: TGCAGTGCTAGAGTCGGGGTTACTGGAAACACCATATATTTT; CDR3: CSARVGVTGNTIYF
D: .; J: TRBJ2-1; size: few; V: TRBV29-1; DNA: TGCAGCGTTGCCGGAGAAGGATCCTACAATGAGCAGTTCTTC; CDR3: CSVAGEGSYNEQFF
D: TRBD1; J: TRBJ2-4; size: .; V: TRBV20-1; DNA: TGCAGTGCTAGTTCGCGCGGACAGGAGATCATTCAGTACTTC; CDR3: CSASSRGQEIIQYF
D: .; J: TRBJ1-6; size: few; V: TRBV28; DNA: TGTGCCAGCAGTTTATTGTTTAGTATCACCGTGAGAAATTCACCCCTCCACTTT; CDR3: CASSLLFSITVRNSPLHF
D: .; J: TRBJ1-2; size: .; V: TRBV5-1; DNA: TGCGCCAGCAGCTTCTCAGCAAACTATGGCTACACCTTC; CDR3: CASSFSANYGYTF
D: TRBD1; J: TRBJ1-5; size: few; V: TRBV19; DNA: TGTGCCAGTAGTCCACGGACAGGGTTTAGTAGCAATCAGCCCCAGCATTTT; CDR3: CASSPRTGFSSNQPQHF
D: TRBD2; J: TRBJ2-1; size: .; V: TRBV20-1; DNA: TGCAGTGCTTTCGGGACTAGCGGAAGAGCTGTCTACAATGAGCAGTTCTTC; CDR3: CSAFGTSGRAVYNEQFF
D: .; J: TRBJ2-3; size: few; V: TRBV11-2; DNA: TGTGCCAGCAGCTCGGGACTGGGGAGCACAGATACGCAGTATTTT; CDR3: CASSSGLGSTDTQYF
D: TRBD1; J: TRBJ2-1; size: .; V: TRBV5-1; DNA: TGCGCCAGCAGCGCGGGACAGGTGCACAATGAGCAGTTCTTC; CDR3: CASSAGQVHNEQFF